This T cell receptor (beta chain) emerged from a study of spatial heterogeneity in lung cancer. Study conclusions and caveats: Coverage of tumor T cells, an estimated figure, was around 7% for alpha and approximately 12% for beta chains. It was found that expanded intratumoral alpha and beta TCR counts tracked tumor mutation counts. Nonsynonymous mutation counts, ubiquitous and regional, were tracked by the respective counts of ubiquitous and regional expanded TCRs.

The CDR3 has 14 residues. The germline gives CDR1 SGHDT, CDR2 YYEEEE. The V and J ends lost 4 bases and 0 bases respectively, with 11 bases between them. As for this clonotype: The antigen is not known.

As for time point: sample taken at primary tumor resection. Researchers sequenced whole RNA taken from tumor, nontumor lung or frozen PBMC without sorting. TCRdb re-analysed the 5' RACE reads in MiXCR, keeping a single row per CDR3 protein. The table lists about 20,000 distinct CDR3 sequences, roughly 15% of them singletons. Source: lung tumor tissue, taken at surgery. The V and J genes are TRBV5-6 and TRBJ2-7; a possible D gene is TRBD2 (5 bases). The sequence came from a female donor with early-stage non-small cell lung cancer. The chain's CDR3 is CASSPGLLSYEQYF. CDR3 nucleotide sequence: TGTGCCAGCAGCCCCGGACTGCTCTCCTACGAGCAGTACTTC.